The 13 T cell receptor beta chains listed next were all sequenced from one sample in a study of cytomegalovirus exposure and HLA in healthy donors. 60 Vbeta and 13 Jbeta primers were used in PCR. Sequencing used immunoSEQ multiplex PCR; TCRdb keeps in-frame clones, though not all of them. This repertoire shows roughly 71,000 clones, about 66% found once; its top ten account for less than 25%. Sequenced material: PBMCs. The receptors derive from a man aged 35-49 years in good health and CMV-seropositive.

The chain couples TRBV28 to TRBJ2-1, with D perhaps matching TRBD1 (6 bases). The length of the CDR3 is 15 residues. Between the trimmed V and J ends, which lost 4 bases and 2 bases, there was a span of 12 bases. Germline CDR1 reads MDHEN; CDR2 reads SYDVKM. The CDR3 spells CASSSRQDPYNEQFF. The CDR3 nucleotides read TGTGCCAGCAGTTCGCGACAGGATCCCTACAATGAGCAGTTCTTC.

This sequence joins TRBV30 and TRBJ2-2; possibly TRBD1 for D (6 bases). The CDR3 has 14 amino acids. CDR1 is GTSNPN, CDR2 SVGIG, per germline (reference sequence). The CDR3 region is CAAIRGRDTGELFF. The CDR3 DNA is TGTGCTGCAATTAGGGGGAGAGACACCGGGGAGCTGTTTTTT.

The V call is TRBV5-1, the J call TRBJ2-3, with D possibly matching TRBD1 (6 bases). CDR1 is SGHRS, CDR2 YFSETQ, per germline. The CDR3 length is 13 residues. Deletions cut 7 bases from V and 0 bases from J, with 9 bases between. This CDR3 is CASRQASTDTQYF. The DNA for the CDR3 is TGCGCCAGCCGACAGGCGAGCACAGATACGCAGTATTTT.

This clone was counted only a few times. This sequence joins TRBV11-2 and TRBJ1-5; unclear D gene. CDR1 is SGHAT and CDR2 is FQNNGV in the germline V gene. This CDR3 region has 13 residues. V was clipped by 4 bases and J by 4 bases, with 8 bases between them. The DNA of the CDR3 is TGTGCCAGCAGCTCCCAGATAAATCAGCCCCAGCATTTT. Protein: CASSSQINQPQHF. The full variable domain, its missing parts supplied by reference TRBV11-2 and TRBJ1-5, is EAGVAQSPRYKIIEKRQSVAFWCNPISGHATLYWYQQILGQGPKLLIQFQNNGVVDDSQLPKDRFSAERLKGVDSTLKIQPAKLEDSAVYLCASSSQINQPQHFGDGTRLSIL.

The CDR3 is CASREPQGAKGNTEAFF. The CDR3 coding sequence is TGTGCCAGCAGGGAACCACAGGGGGCTAAAGGGAACACTGAAGCTTTCTTT. The J gene is TRBJ1-1, the V gene TRBV6-1; the match to TRBD1 covers 9 bases. The junction had 12 bases not matched to a gene; V was cut back by 6 bases and J by 1 base. In germline, CDR1 is MNHNS, CDR2 SASEGT. The CDR3 has 17 residues.

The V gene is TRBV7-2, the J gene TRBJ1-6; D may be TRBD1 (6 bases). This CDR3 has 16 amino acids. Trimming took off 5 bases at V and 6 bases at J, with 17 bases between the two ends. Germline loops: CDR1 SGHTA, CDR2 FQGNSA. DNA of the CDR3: TGTGCCAGCAGCCTAACTTGGGGGCTCGGTAATTCACCCCTCCACTTT. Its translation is CASSLTWGLGNSPLHF.

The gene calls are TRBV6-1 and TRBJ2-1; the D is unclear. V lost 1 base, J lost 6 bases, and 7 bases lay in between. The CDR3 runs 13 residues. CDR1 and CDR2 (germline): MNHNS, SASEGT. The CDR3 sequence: CASSEVAANEQFF. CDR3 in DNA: TGTGCCAGCAGTGAAGTAGCTGCCAATGAGCAGTTCTTC.

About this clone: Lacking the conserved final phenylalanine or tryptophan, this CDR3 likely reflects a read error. CDR3 sequence (DNA): TGCAGCGTTTCTACAGACGGCAATCAGCCCCAGCATGTT. It encodes CSVSTDGNQPQHV. The chain employs TRBV29-1 and TRBJ1-5; the D is unclear. Trimming stripped 5 bases from V and 2 bases from J, with 10 bases between. CDR3 length: 13 residues. Germline V gene data show CDR1 as SQVTM and CDR2 as ANQGSEA.

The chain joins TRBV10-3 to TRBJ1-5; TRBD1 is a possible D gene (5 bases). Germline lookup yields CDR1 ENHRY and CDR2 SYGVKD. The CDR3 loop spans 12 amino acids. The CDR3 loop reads CAGGRNNQPQHF. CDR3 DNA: TGTGCGGGGGGAAGGAACAATCAGCCCCAGCATTTT.

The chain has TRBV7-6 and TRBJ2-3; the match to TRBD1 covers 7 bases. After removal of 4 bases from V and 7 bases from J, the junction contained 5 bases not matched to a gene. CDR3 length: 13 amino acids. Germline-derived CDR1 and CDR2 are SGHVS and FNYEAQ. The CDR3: CASSSGTANTQYF. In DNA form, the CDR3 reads TGTGCCAGCAGCTCCGGGACAGCAAATACGCAGTATTTT.

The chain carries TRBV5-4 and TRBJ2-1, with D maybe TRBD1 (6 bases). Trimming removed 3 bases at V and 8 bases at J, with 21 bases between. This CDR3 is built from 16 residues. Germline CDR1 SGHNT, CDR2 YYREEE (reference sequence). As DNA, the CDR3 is TGTGCCAGCAGCTCACTTACCGGGACAAGGTCCTATGAGCAGTTCTTC. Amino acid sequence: CASSSLTGTRSYEQFF.

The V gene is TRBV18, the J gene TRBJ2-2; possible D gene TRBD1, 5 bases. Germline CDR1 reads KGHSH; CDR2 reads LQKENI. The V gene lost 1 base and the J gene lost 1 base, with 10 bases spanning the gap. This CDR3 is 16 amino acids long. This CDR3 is CASSPRQSKNTGELFF. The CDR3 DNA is TGTGCCAGCTCACCACGACAGTCTAAGAACACCGGGGAGCTGTTTTTT. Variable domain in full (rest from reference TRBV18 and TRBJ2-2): NAGVMQNPRHLVRRRGQEARLRCSPMKGHSHVYWYRQLPEEGLKFMVYLQKENIIDESGMPKERFSAEFPKEGPSILRIQQVVRGDSAAYFCASSPRQSKNTGELFFGEGSRLTVL.

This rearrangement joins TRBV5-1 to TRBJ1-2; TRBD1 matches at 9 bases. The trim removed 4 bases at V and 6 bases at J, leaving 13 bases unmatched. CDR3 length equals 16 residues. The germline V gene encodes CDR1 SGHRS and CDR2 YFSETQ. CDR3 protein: CASSTAWDRVEDGYTF. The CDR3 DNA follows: TGCGCCAGCAGCACCGCGTGGGACAGGGTAGAGGATGGCTACACCTTC. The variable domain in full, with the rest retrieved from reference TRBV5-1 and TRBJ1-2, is KAGVTQTPRYLIKTRGQQVTLSCSPISGHRSVSWYQQTPGQGLQFLFEYFSETQRNKGNFPGRFSGRQFSNSRSEMNVSTLELGDSALYLCASSTAWDRVEDGYTFGSGTRLTVV.